This T cell receptor beta chain was sequenced during a study of shared clonotypes between healthy human individuals. Study-wide findings and caveats: Shared clonotypes across all four donors exceeded non-shared ones in generation probability. It was only blood that was sampled, and tissue repertoires likely differ. Estimated clonotype richness was generally higher in naive than memory subsets.

Germline assignment: CDR1 ENHRY and CDR2 SYGVKD. This CDR3 is 14 amino acids long. Trimming removed 10 bases from V and 6 bases from J; junction bases left unmatched: 12. Donors, without exception, were Caucasian adults residing in Nashville, Tennessee. Of note for this clone: Its antigen remains unidentified.

Data came from immunoSEQ multiplex PCR; TCRdb stores just in-frame clones and leaves some out. The table records 1 million to 1.3 million clones, around 78% of them present only once. The chain uses TRBV10-3 and TRBJ2-7, with 10 bases matching TRBD2. This TCR derives from a man aged 18 to 29 in good health. Some clones in this sample may be carry-over from other donors' samples. The sequencing input was memory CD4+ T cells from PBMCs. Subset given: CD45RA-negative fraction. The CDR3 DNA follows: TGTGCCAGTACCAGCGGGAGGGGTGCCGCCGAGCAGTACTTC. It translates to CASTSGRGAAEQYF.